Listed below are T cell receptor beta chains from one sample, sequenced in a study of cytomegalovirus exposure and HLA in healthy donors. TCRdb keeps only in-frame clones here, not all; method: immunoSEQ multiplex PCR. The repertoire has 130,000 to 150,000 clones, approximately 84% of them found once; the top ten carry 1.4% to 1.5%. The source material was PBMCs. The receptors stem from a woman aged 30 to 39 in good health and CMV-seronegative. Both conserved end residues are part of each CDR3. Fields, in order: J gene, V gene, clone size, D gene, CDR3 protein, CDR3 DNA. The D gene is left open where the match is weak. The size of a clone is reported for some rows only, either as once, few or many, or as a class for expanded clones.

J gene: TRBJ2-5; V gene: TRBV7-6; clone size: -; D gene: -; CDR3 protein: CASSRAVSGETQYF; CDR3 DNA: TGTGCCAGCAGCCGCGCCGTCAGCGGGGAGACCCAGTACTTC
J gene: TRBJ2-1; V gene: TRBV6-5; clone size: -; D gene: -; CDR3 protein: CASSYKGRGPNEQFF; CDR3 DNA: TGTGCCAGCAGTTACAAGGGCAGGGGACCGAATGAGCAGTTCTTC
J gene: TRBJ2-7; V gene: TRBV27; clone size: -; D gene: TRBD1; CDR3 protein: CASSPGQGGEQYF; CDR3 DNA: TGTGCCAGCAGTCCCGGACAGGGCGGCGAGCAGTACTTC
J gene: TRBJ1-2; V gene: TRBV9; clone size: -; D gene: TRBD1; CDR3 protein: CASSAFGDSANYGYTF; CDR3 DNA: TGTGCCAGCAGCGCCTTCGGGGACAGCGCGAATTATGGCTACACCTTC
J gene: TRBJ1-5; V gene: TRBV28; clone size: -; D gene: TRBD1; CDR3 protein: CASRAGGVNQPQHF; CDR3 DNA: TGTGCCAGCAGAGCAGGGGGCGTTAATCAGCCCCAGCATTTT
J gene: TRBJ1-2; V gene: TRBV28; clone size: -; D gene: -; CDR3 protein: CASSLGGPLLPAGYTF; CDR3 DNA: TGTGCCAGCAGTTTGGGAGGACCGCTATTGCCCGCCGGCTACACCTTC
J gene: TRBJ1-2; V gene: TRBV19; clone size: -; D gene: -; CDR3 protein: CASSIGGGYYRQDHYGYTF; CDR3 DNA: TGTGCCAGTAGTATAGGGGGAGGGTACTACCGCCAGGACCACTATGGCTACACCTTC
J gene: TRBJ1-1; V gene: TRBV6-5; clone size: once; D gene: TRBD1; CDR3 protein: CASSMTGGLGAFF; CDR3 DNA: TGTGCCAGCAGCATGACAGGGGGGCTGGGGGCTTTCTTT
J gene: TRBJ1-1; V gene: TRBV6-5; clone size: once; D gene: TRBD1; CDR3 protein: CASSYAGTAMNTEAFF; CDR3 DNA: TGTGCCAGCAGTTACGCTGGGACAGCTATGAACACTGAAGCTTTCTTT
J gene: TRBJ1-1; V gene: TRBV19; clone size: -; D gene: -; CDR3 protein: CASSIDEGIGEAFF; CDR3 DNA: TGTGCCAGTAGTATAGATGAGGGTATCGGTGAAGCTTTCTTT
J gene: TRBJ2-7; V gene: TRBV2; clone size: medium-sized; D gene: TRBD2; CDR3 protein: CASRVTSGGYEQYF; CDR3 DNA: TGTGCCAGCAGGGTGACTAGCGGGGGCTACGAGCAGTACTTC
J gene: TRBJ2-1; V gene: TRBV10-3; clone size: -; D gene: -; CDR3 protein: CAISVQSGRREQFF; CDR3 DNA: TGTGCCATCAGTGTCCAGTCAGGAAGAAGGGAGCAGTTCTTC
J gene: TRBJ1-1; V gene: TRBV5-4; clone size: -; D gene: TRBD1; CDR3 protein: CASSPTNPRGFGTEAFF; CDR3 DNA: TGTGCCAGCAGCCCTACTAACCCCAGGGGGTTCGGCACTGAAGCTTTCTTT
J gene: TRBJ2-1; V gene: TRBV13; clone size: -; D gene: -; CDR3 protein: CASSLQGNEQFF; CDR3 DNA: TGTGCCAGCAGCCTCCAGGGCAATGAGCAGTTCTTC
J gene: TRBJ2-1; V gene: TRBV7-8; clone size: -; D gene: -; CDR3 protein: CASSLFLTRNEQFF; CDR3 DNA: TGTGCCAGCAGCTTATTCCTGACTCGAAATGAGCAGTTCTTC
J gene: TRBJ1-4; V gene: TRBV7-9; clone size: few; D gene: TRBD1; CDR3 protein: CASSADRGRGSEKLFF; CDR3 DNA: TGTGCCAGCAGCGCAGACAGGGGGCGAGGTAGTGAAAAACTGTTTTTT
J gene: TRBJ1-1; V gene: TRBV9; clone size: -; D gene: TRBD1; CDR3 protein: CASSVQGVAEAFF; CDR3 DNA: TGTGCCAGCAGCGTCCAGGGGGTTGCTGAAGCTTTCTTT
J gene: TRBJ1-2; V gene: TRBV19; clone size: -; D gene: -; CDR3 protein: CASSKGVNNYGYTF; CDR3 DNA: TGTGCCAGTAGTAAAGGGGTGAATAACTATGGCTACACCTTC
J gene: TRBJ2-2; V gene: TRBV5-1; clone size: -; D gene: TRBD1; CDR3 protein: CASSIQGNYGTGELFF; CDR3 DNA: TGCGCCAGCAGCATACAGGGGAATTATGGAACCGGGGAGCTGTTTTTT
J gene: TRBJ2-3; V gene: TRBV4-3; clone size: -; D gene: -; CDR3 protein: CASSRGTVNTDTQYF; CDR3 DNA: TGCGCCAGCAGCCGCGGGACGGTTAACACAGATACGCAGTATTTT
J gene: TRBJ2-5; V gene: TRBV5-1; clone size: -; D gene: TRBD1; CDR3 protein: CASSPRDSFAVKYQETQYF; CDR3 DNA: TGCGCCAGCAGCCCCCGGGACAGCTTTGCCGTAAAGTACCAAGAGACCCAGTACTTC
J gene: TRBJ2-5; V gene: TRBV27; clone size: -; D gene: TRBD1; CDR3 protein: CASSLGQGQETQYF; CDR3 DNA: TGTGCCAGCAGTCTGGGACAGGGTCAAGAGACCCAGTACTTC
J gene: TRBJ1-5; V gene: TRBV7-9; clone size: few; D gene: -; CDR3 protein: CASSLAQGRVSNQPQHF; CDR3 DNA: TGTGCCAGCAGCTTAGCACAGGGACGTGTGAGCAATCAGCCCCAGCATTTT
J gene: TRBJ1-1; V gene: TRBV6-1; clone size: -; D gene: -; CDR3 protein: CASSPSPRSEAFF; CDR3 DNA: TGTGCCAGCAGCCCAAGCCCCCGATCTGAAGCTTTCTTT
J gene: TRBJ1-6; V gene: TRBV9; clone size: -; D gene: TRBD1; CDR3 protein: CASSTQDRGDSPLHF; CDR3 DNA: TGTGCCAGCAGCACCCAGGACAGGGGTGATTCACCCCTCCACTTT
J gene: TRBJ2-2; V gene: TRBV9; clone size: -; D gene: TRBD1; CDR3 protein: CASSAQGMANTGELFF; CDR3 DNA: TGTGCCAGCAGCGCACAGGGGATGGCGAACACCGGGGAGCTGTTTTTT
J gene: TRBJ2-5; V gene: TRBV7-3; clone size: medium-sized; D gene: TRBD2; CDR3 protein: CASSLTGGGLQETQYF; CDR3 DNA: TGTGCCAGCAGCTTAACTGGCGGGGGGCTTCAAGAGACCCAGTACTTC